The rows below give T cell receptor beta chains drawn from one sample of a study of cytomegalovirus exposure and HLA in healthy donors. Some clones are missing from TCRdb's copy, which holds only in-frame ones; the method was immunoSEQ multiplex PCR. The sample lists 99,000 or so clones; about 88% were seen once. Specimen: PBMCs. These receptor sequences come from a woman aged 18-29 years in good health and CMV-seropositive. The CDR3 runs from the conserved cysteine through the conserved F or W. A D gene is named only where the DNA matches it firmly. Clone size is not always given. Where it is, it says once, few, many or a class for expanded clones.

clone_size | d_call | j_call | v_call | cdr3_nt | cdr3_aa
once | TRBD2 | TRBJ2-1 | TRBV6-1 | TGTGCCAGCAGTGAAAGGTCGCTAGCGGGGAGTGGTGGGTACAATGAGCAGTTCTTC | CASSERSLAGSGGYNEQFF
- | TRBD2 | TRBJ2-7 | TRBV15 | TGTGCCACCAGCTCTCCGGGACTAACCTACGAGCAGTACTTC | CATSSPGLTYEQYF
- | TRBD2 | TRBJ2-7 | TRBV2 | TGTGCCAGCAGTGATGAGTTTGGCTCGTTTAGCGGGAGGCCCTCTCCCTACGAGCAGTACTTC | CASSDEFGSFSGRPSPYEQYF
- | TRBD2 | TRBJ2-5 | TRBV5-4 | TGTGCCAGCAAACTAGCGGGGGGACTAAAGACCCAGTACTTC | CASKLAGGLKTQYF
- | - | TRBJ2-5 | TRBV4-2 | TGTGCCAGCAGCCATTACCACCAGGGGCAACAAGAGACCCAGTACTTC | CASSHYHQGQQETQYF
- | - | TRBJ1-5 | TRBV9 | TGTGCCAGCAGCGTAAAGGGGGATCAGCCCCAGCATTTT | CASSVKGDQPQHF
once | TRBD1 | TRBJ1-5 | TRBV12-5 | TGTGCTAGTGGTTTACGGGACAGGGAAACGCAGCCCCAGCATTTT | CASGLRDRETQPQHF
- | - | TRBJ2-3 | TRBV5-1 | TGCGCCAGCAGCTTGGCCACGCAGGGCACAGATACGCAGTATTTT | CASSLATQGTDTQYF
- | TRBD1 | TRBJ1-3 | TRBV29-1 | TGCAGCGTCGGACAGGGGCATGGAAACACCATATATTTT | CSVGQGHGNTIYF
- | TRBD1 | TRBJ2-7 | TRBV6-5 | TGTGCCAGCAGGGACGGACAGGCGCGGGTCGAGCAGTACTTC | CASRDGQARVEQYF
- | - | TRBJ2-2 | TRBV5-1 | TGCGCCAGCAGCCTCTTGAACACCGGGGAGCTGTTTTTT | CASSLLNTGELFF
- | - | TRBJ2-3 | TRBV10-2 | TGCGCCAGCCAACTAGCCTGGAGCACAGATACGCAGTATTTT | CASQLAWSTDTQYF
- | - | TRBJ2-5 | TRBV7-6 | TGTGCCAGCAGCTTAGGGGCAGGGGACCAAGAGACCCAGTACTTC | CASSLGAGDQETQYF
few | TRBD1 | TRBJ2-7 | TRBV6-1 | TGTGCCAGTTACGGGACAGACTATGCCTACGAGCAGTACTTC | CASYGTDYAYEQYF
once | TRBD2 | TRBJ2-1 | TRBV5-1 | TGCGCCAGCAGCTTGAACCCTAGCGGGAGAACGGATGAGCAGTTCTTC | CASSLNPSGRTDEQFF
- | - | TRBJ2-1 | TRBV2 | TGTGCCAGCAGTCAGGGCGATGAGCAGTTCTTC | CASSQGDEQFF
- | TRBD2 | TRBJ2-7 | TRBV5-6 | TGTGCCAGCAGCTTGGCCCCCAGGGAGGGTGAGCAGTACTTC | CASSLAPREGEQYF
- | TRBD1 | TRBJ1-2 | TRBV11-3 | TGTGCCAGCAGCTTAGTAGGGACAGGGGATGGCTACACCTTC | CASSLVGTGDGYTF